The rows below give T cell receptor beta chains drawn from one sample of a study of chemoradiotherapy in HPV16-positive cancers. Libraries were prepared by immunoSEQ multiplex PCR; TCRdb keeps only in-frame clonotypes and omits some of them. Of 53,000 or so clones listed, roughly 90% are singletons. Here the sequenced sample was blood, taken from a patient who underwent chemoradiotherapy. The receptor source for this set is a human donor with HPV-associated anogenital cancer. The CDR3 runs from the conserved cysteine through the conserved F or W. Fields, in order: clone size, J gene, D gene, V gene, CDR3 DNA, CDR3 protein. The D gene is left open where the match is weak. Rows give clone size only sometimes, using once, few, many, or a class for an expanded clone.

>once|TRBJ1-4|NA|TRBV19
TGTGCCAGTAGTCGGGAAAAACTGTTTTTT
CASSREKLFF
>few|TRBJ1-5|NA|TRBV7-6
TGTGCCAGCAGTTACGGGGAGGGGAGGCCCCAGCATTTT
CASSYGEGRPQHF
>once|TRBJ2-1|NA|TRBV11-2
TGTGCCAGCAGCTTAGCTGGGGGAGGGGGCAGGAATGAGCAGTTCTTC
CASSLAGGGGRNEQFF
>NA|TRBJ1-2|NA|TRBV2
TGTGCCAGCAGTGTATTGACATCAGTTGGCTACACCTTC
CASSVLTSVGYTF
>NA|TRBJ2-3|TRBD2|TRBV9
TGTGCCAGCAGCCCCCCTCCGGGACTAGCGGGAGACACAGATACGCAGTATTTT
CASSPPPGLAGDTDTQYF
>NA|TRBJ2-1|TRBD2|TRBV7-6
TGTGCCAGCAGCTTAGCGCGTCTAGCGGGGGGGTCCAATGAGCAGTTCTTC
CASSLARLAGGSNEQFF
>NA|TRBJ2-5|NA|TRBV19
TGTGCCAGTAGTATCAGACAGGCCGGCTTGCAAGAGACCCAGTACTTC
CASSIRQAGLQETQYF
>NA|TRBJ2-7|NA|TRBV9
TGTGCCAGCAGCGCGGGCACCGAGCAGTACTTC
CASSAGTEQYF
>NA|TRBJ2-3|NA|TRBV6-5
TGTGCCAGCAGTTACTCTGGGGGCACAGATACGCAGTATTTT
CASSYSGGTDTQYF
>NA|TRBJ1-1|NA|TRBV5-4
TGTGCCAGCAGCTTTGCGGGGGGGTACACTGAAGCTTTCTTT
CASSFAGGYTEAFF